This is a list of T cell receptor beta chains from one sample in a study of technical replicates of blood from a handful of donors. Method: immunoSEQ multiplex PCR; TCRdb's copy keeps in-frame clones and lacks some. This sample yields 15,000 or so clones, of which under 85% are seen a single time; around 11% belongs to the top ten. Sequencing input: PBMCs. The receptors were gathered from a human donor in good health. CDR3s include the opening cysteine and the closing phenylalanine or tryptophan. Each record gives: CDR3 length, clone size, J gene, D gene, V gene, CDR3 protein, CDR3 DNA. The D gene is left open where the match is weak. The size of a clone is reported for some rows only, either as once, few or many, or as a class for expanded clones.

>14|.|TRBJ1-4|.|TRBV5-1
CASSYQGINEKLFF
TGCGCCAGCAGCTACCAGGGTATTAATGAAAAACTGTTTTTT
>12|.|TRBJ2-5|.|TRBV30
CAWSVGAETQYF
TGTGCCTGGAGTGTAGGAGCGGAGACCCAGTACTTC
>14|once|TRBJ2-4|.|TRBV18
CASSPAGTKNIQYF
TGTGCCAGCTCACCCGCGGGAACCAAAAACATTCAGTACTTC
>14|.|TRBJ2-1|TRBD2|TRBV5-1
CASSLGTSGHEQFF
TGCGCCAGCAGCCTGGGGACTAGCGGTCACGAGCAGTTCTTC
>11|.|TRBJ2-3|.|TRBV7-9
CASSETDTQYF
TGTGCCAGCTCGGAGACAGATACGCAGTATTTT
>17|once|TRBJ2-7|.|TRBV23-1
CASSQSYRDRGIYEQYF
TGCGCCAGCAGTCAATCGTACCGGGACCGGGGGATCTACGAGCAGTACTTC
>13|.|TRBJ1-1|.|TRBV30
CAWTKGGDAEAFF
TGTGCCTGGACCAAAGGGGGGGACGCTGAAGCTTTCTTT
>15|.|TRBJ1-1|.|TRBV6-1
CASRSVGGDDTEAFF
TGTGCCAGCAGGTCGGTTGGGGGGGACGACACTGAAGCTTTCTTT
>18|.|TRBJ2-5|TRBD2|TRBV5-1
CASSLDPGLAGMGETQYF
TGCGCCAGCAGCTTGGACCCCGGACTAGCGGGGATGGGAGAGACCCAGTACTTC
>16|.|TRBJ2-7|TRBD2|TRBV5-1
CASRQTTSGRSYEQYF
TGCGCCAGCCGGCAAACCACTAGCGGGAGGTCCTACGAGCAGTACTTC
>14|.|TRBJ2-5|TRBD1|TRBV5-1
CASSWDRAQETQYF
TGCGCCAGCAGCTGGGACAGGGCCCAAGAGACCCAGTACTTC
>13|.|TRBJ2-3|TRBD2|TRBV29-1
CSVDASGTDTQYF
TGCAGCGTTGACGCTAGCGGGACAGATACGCAGTATTTT
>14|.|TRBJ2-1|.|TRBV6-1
CASTSNVVGYEQFF
TGTGCCAGCACCTCAAACGTCGTTGGCTATGAGCAGTTCTTC
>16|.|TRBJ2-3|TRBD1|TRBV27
CASSSPGQGYTDTQYF
TGTGCCAGCAGTTCACCGGGACAGGGGTACACAGATACGCAGTATTTT
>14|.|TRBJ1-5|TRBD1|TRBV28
CASSGTGGNQPQHF
TGTGCCAGCAGCGGGACAGGGGGCAATCAGCCCCAGCATTTT
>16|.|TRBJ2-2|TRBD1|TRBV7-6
CASSLGQGPNTGELFF
TGTGCCAGCAGCCTCGGACAGGGCCCGAACACCGGGGAGCTGTTTTTT
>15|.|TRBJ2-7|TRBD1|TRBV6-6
CASSYFQGVTYEQYF
TGTGCCAGCAGTTACTTCCAGGGGGTGACCTACGAGCAGTACTTC
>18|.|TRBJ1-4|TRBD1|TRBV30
CATTHYAQGDATNEKLFF
TGTGCCACCACGCACTACGCACAGGGGGACGCAACTAATGAAAAACTGTTTTTT
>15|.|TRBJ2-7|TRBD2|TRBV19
CASSTPGLASYEQYF
TGTGCCAGTAGTACGCCGGGACTAGCGTCCTACGAGCAGTACTTC
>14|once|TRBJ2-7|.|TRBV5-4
CASSLGGANYEQYF
TGTGCCAGCAGCTTGGGGGGAGCGAACTACGAGCAGTACTTC
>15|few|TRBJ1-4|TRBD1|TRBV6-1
CASSPAEGQVVKLFF
TGTGCCAGCAGTCCCGCGGAGGGACAGGTCGTAAAACTGTTTTTT
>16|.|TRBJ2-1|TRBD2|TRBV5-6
CASSLGTSGTYNEQFF
TGTGCCAGCAGCTTAGGGACTAGCGGGACCTACAATGAGCAGTTCTTC
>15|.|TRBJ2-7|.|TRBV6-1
CASTPRDGDYYEQYF
TGTGCCAGCACCCCGCGTGACGGGGATTACTACGAGCAGTACTTC
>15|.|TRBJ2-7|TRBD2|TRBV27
CASSRTGTSGYEQYF
TGTGCCAGCAGCCGGACCGGGACTAGCGGGTACGAGCAGTACTTC
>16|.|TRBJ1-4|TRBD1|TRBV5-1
CASSLGTGTNNEKLFF
TGCGCCAGCAGCTTGGGGACAGGGACTAATAATGAAAAACTGTTTTTT
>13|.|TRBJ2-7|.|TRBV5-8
CASSPGTRREQYF
TGTGCCAGCAGTCCCGGGACTCGCCGCGAGCAGTACTTC
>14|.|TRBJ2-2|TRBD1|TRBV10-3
CAISGTGNTGELFF
TGTGCCATCTCCGGGACAGGGAACACCGGGGAGCTGTTTTTT
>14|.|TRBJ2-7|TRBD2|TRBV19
CASSGATSIREQYF
TGTGCCAGTAGTGGGGCGACTAGCATTCGCGAGCAGTACTTC
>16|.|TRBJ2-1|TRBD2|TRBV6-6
CASSSLAGAAYNEQFF
TGTGCCAGCAGCTCGCTAGCGGGGGCCGCCTACAATGAGCAGTTCTTC
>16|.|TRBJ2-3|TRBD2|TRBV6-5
CASSYWSGRGTDTQYF
TGTGCCAGCAGTTACTGGAGCGGGAGGGGCACAGATACGCAGTATTTT
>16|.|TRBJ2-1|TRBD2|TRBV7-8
CASSSGGVAGDNEQFF
TGTGCCAGCAGCTCCGGGGGGGTAGCGGGAGACAATGAGCAGTTCTTC
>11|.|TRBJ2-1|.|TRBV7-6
CASSPSSEQFF
TGTGCCAGCAGTCCGAGTTCTGAGCAGTTCTTC
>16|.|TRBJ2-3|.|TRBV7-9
CASSKPGTPDTDTQYF
TGTGCCAGCAGCAAGCCTGGGACTCCAGACACAGATACGCAGTATTTT
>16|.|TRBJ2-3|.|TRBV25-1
CASTPGTPSSTDTQYF
TGTGCCAGCACCCCCGGGACACCAAGTAGCACAGATACGCAGTATTTT
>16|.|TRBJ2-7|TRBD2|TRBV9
CASSVSRLAGFYEQYF
TGTGCCAGCAGCGTAAGTAGACTAGCGGGATTCTACGAGCAGTACTTC
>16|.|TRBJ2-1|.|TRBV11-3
CASSLGQWTGHNEQFF
TGTGCCAGCAGCTTAGGCCAATGGACTGGACACAATGAGCAGTTCTTC
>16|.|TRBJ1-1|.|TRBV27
CASSPFGGRMNTEAFF
TGTGCCAGCAGTCCCTTCGGGGGGCGGATGAACACTGAAGCTTTCTTT
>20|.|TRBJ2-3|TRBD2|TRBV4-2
CASSQEVVTSGRLGTDTQYF
TGTGCCAGCAGCCAAGAGGTCGTAACTAGCGGGAGATTAGGCACAGATACGCAGTATTTT
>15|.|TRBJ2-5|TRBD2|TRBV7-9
CASSLAGGTEETQYF
TGTGCCAGCAGCTTAGCGGGGGGGACGGAAGAGACCCAGTACTTC
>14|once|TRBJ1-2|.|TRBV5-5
CASSFGQGNYGYTF
TGTGCCAGCAGCTTCGGGCAGGGGAACTATGGCTACACCTTC
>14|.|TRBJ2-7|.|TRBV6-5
CASSYSGHDYEQYF
TGTGCCAGCAGTTACTCGGGACACGACTACGAGCAGTACTTC
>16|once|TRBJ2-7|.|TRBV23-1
CASSPEERRLAYEQYF
TGCGCCAGCAGTCCAGAGGAGCGCCGACTGGCCTACGAGCAGTACTTC
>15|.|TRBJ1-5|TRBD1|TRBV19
CASNDLGQGSQPQHF
TGTGCCAGTAACGATCTGGGACAGGGCAGCCAGCCCCAGCATTTT
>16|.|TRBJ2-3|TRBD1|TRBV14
CASSRVGGAGADTQYF
TGTGCCAGCAGCCGGGTAGGGGGCGCTGGGGCAGATACGCAGTATTTT
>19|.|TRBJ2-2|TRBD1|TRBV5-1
CASSFTLRRDRPVTGELFF
TGCGCCAGCAGCTTTACCCTCCGCCGGGACAGACCCGTCACCGGGGAGCTGTTTTTT
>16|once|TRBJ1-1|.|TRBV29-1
CSADGEGGAGREQAFF
TGCAGCGCCGACGGGGAGGGGGGCGCAGGGAGAGAACAAGCTTTCTTT
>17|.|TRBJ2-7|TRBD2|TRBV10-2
CASTKGGASGTTYEQYF
TGCGCCAGCACGAAAGGAGGCGCTAGCGGAACCACCTACGAGCAGTACTTC
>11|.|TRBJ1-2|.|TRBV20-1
CSALTTNGYTF
TGCAGTGCTTTAACGACAAATGGCTACACCTTC
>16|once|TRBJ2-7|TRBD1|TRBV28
CASSGGDRGSSYEQYF
TGTGCCAGCAGTGGGGGGGACAGGGGAAGCTCCTACGAGCAGTACTTC
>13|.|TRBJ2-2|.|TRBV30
CAWSVQYTGELFF
TGTGCCTGGAGTGTACAGTACACCGGGGAGCTGTTTTTT
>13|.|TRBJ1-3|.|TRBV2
CASLADSGNTIYF
TGTGCCAGCTTGGCGGACTCTGGAAACACCATATATTTT
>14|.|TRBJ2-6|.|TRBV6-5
CASSLASGANVLTF
TGTGCCAGCAGCCTAGCCTCTGGGGCCAACGTCCTGACTTTC
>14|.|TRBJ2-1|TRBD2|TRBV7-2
CASRTSGSYNEQFF
TGTGCCAGCAGAACTAGCGGCTCCTACAATGAGCAGTTCTTC
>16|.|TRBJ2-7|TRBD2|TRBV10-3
CAIRPGLAGEVHEQYF
TGTGCCATCAGGCCGGGACTAGCGGGAGAAGTCCACGAGCAGTACTTC
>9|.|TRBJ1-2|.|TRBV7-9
CASSGTFTF
TGTGCCAGCAGCGGGACTTTCACCTTC
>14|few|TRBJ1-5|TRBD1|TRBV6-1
CASSGGTGNQPQHF
TGTGCCAGCAGTGGCGGGACAGGCAATCAGCCCCAGCATTTT
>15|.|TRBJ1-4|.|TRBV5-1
CASSAGTSGREKLFF
TGCGCCAGCAGCGCCGGGACATCGGGTAGAGAAAAACTGTTTTTT
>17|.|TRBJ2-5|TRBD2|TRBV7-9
CASSSGLAGVLQETQYF
TGTGCCAGCAGCTCGGGACTAGCGGGAGTTTTGCAAGAGACCCAGTACTTC
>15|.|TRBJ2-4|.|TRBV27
CASSPGESWKNIQYF
TGTGCCAGCAGCCCAGGGGAGTCTTGGAAAAACATTCAGTACTTC